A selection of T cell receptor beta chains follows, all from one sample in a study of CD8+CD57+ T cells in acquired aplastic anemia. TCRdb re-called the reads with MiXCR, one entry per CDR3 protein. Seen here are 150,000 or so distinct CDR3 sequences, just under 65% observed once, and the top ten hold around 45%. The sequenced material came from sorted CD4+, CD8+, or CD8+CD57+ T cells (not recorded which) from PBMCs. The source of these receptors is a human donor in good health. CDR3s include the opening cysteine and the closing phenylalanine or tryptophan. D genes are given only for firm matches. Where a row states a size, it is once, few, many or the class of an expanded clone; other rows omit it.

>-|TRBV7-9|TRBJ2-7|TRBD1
CASGGQGTPYEQYF
TGTGCCAGCGGAGGACAGGGGACTCCCTACGAGCAGTACTTC
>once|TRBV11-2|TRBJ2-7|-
CASEGGDYEQYF
TGTGCCAGCGAGGGCGGAGACTACGAGCAGTACTTC
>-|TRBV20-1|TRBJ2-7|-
CSARGPAGYEQYF
TGCAGTGCTAGAGGTCCAGCTGGCTACGAGCAGTACTTC
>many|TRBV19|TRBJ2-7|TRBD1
CASSISGGEDEQYF
TGTGCCAGTAGTATCTCAGGGGGCGAAGACGAGCAGTACTTC
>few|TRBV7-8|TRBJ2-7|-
CASSLSARHTSYEQYF
TGTGCCAGCAGCTTATCAGCTCGACATACATCCTACGAGCAGTACTTC
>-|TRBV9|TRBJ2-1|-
CASSSHNEQLF
TGTGCCAGCAGCTCCCACAATGAGCAGTTATTC
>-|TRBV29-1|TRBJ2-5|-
CSGGVETQYF
TGCAGCGGGGGCGTGGAGACCCAGTACTTC
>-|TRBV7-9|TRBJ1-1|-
CASELGGMNTEAFF
TGTGCCAGCGAGCTTGGGGGCATGAACACTGAAGCTTTCTTT
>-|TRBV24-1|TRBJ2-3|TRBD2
CATSGGGSSLDTDTQYF
TGTGCCACCAGTGGGGGCGGGAGCTCTTTGGACACAGATACGCAGTATTTT
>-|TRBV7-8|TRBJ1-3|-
CASSLLGRNSGNTIYF
TGTGCCAGCAGCTTACTCGGACGGAACTCTGGAAACACCATATATTTT
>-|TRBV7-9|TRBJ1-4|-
CASSIRGSNEKLFF
TGTGCCAGCAGCATACGTGGGTCCAATGAAAAACTGTTTTTT
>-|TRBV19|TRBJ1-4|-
CASNLGLAEEKLFF
TGTGCCAGTAATTTGGGCCTCGCGGAGGAAAAACTGTTTTTT
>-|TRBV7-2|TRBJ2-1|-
CASSLEGLPVKQFF
TGTGCCAGCAGCTTAGAGGGACTCCCCGTAAAGCAGTTCTTC
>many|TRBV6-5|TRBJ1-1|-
CASRRLGTEAFF
TGTGCCAGCAGACGACTGGGGACTGAAGCTTTCTTT
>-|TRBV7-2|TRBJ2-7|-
CASSFRTPSYEQYF
TGTGCCAGCAGCTTCCGGACACCATCCTACGAGCAGTACTTC
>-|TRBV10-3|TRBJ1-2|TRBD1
CASSYMFQGDRGYTF
TGTGCCAGCAGTTACATGTTCCAGGGGGACCGGGGCTACACCTTC
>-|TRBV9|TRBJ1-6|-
CASSQWNKLSSYNSPLHF
TGTGCCAGCAGCCAATGGAACAAATTGAGCTCCTATAATTCACCCCTCCACTTT
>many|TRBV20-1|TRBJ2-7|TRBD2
CSARASGSGEQYF
TGCAGTGCTAGGGCTAGCGGGAGTGGCGAGCAGTACTTC
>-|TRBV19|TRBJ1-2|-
CASSIVGQFYGYTF
TGTGCCAGTAGTATAGTAGGGCAGTTCTATGGCTACACCTTC
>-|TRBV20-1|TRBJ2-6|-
CSARELHRAGANVLTF
TGCAGTGCTAGAGAGCTCCATAGGGCTGGGGCCAACGTCCTGACTTTC
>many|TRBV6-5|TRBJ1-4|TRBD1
CASSYWAGGAEEKLFF
TGTGCCAGCAGTTACTGGGCAGGGGGCGCGGAAGAAAAACTGTTTTTT
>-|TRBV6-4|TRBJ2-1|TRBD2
CASSVLAGAVYEQFF
TGTGCCAGCAGTGTCCTAGCGGGAGCGGTTTATGAGCAGTTCTTC
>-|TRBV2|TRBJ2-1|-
CASSEYQEKRDEQFF
TGTGCCAGCAGTGAATATCAAGAGAAGAGGGATGAGCAGTTCTTC
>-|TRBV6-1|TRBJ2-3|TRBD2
CASRTTSSTDTQYF
TGTGCCAGCAGGACGACTAGCAGCACAGATACGCAGTATTTT
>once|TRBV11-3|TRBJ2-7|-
CASSFGTDAEQYF
TGTGCCAGCAGCTTCGGGACTGACGCCGAGCAGTACTTC
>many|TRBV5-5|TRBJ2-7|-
CASTEGGPTYEQYF
TGTGCCAGCACAGAGGGGGGCCCTACCTACGAGCAGTACTTC
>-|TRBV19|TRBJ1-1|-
CASSMSLGLAGKAFF
TGTGCCAGTAGTATGTCCCTCGGGTTGGCGGGGAAAGCTTTCTTT
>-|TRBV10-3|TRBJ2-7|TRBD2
CAITGGSSYEQYF
TGTGCCATCACCGGGGGGAGCTCCTACGAGCAGTACTTC
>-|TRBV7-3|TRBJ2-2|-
CASSVLRVTGELFF
TGTGCCAGCAGCGTACTGAGGGTAACCGGGGAGCTGTTTTTT
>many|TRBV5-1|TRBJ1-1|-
CASSPSAGGRTEAFF
TGCGCCAGCAGCCCGTCTGCGGGGGGGAGGACTGAAGCTTTCTTT
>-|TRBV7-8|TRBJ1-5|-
CASSLGSRSFNQPQHF
TGTGCCAGCAGCTTAGGGTCACGGAGCTTCAATCAGCCCCAGCATTTT
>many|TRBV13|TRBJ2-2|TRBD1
CASSPVSSGGTGELFF
TGTGCCAGCAGCCCGGTTTCCTCAGGGGGTACCGGGGAGCTGTTTTTT
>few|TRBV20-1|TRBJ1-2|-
CSARAITNYGYTF
TGCAGTGCTAGAGCTATTACTAACTATGGCTACACCTTC
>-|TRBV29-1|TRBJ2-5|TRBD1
CSVDTGGQETQYF
TGCAGCGTAGATACAGGGGGGCAAGAGACCCAGTACTTC
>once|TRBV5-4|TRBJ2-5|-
CASSSDTPETQYF
TGTGCCAGCAGTTCAGATACCCCGGAGACCCAGTACTTC
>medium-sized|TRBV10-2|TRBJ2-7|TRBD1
CASEAPGTGTYEQYF
TGCGCCAGCGAGGCCCCCGGGACAGGGACCTACGAGCAGTACTTC
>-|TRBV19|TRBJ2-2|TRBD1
CASRRTGGYTGELFF
TGTGCCAGTAGGAGGACAGGGGGATACACCGGGGAGCTGTTTTTT
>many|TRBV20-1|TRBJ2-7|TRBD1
CSARPRQGLKGYEQYF
TGCAGTGCTAGACCACGACAGGGCTTAAAAGGATACGAGCAGTACTTC
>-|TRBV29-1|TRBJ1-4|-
CSVVRGTNEKLFF
TGCAGCGTAGTCAGGGGCACTAATGAAAAACTGTTTTTT
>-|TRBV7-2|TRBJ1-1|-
CASSKGGDTEAFF
TGTGCCAGCAGTAAGGGGGGGGACACTGAAGCTTTCTTT
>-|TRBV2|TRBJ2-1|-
CASSQELGGEQFF
TGTGCCAGCAGCCAAGAGCTAGGGGGTGAGCAGTTCTTC
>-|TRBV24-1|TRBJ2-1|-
CATSHHPLNEQFF
TGTGCCACCTCCCATCACCCTTTGAATGAGCAGTTCTTC
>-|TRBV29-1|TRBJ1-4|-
CSARSGEKLFF
TGCAGCGCTAGGTCCGGTGAAAAACTGTTTTTT
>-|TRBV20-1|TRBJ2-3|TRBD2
CSPTSGRALAGDTQYF
TGCAGTCCGACTAGCGGGAGGGCCTTGGCTGGAGATACGCAGTATTTT
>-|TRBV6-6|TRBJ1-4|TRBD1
CASTLTRGREKLFF
TGTGCCAGCACCCTGACGAGGGGGCGGGAAAAACTGTTTTTT
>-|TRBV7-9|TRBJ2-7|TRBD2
CASSLSGGRVTYEQYF
TGTGCCAGCAGCTTATCAGGCGGGAGGGTCACCTACGAGCAGTACTTC
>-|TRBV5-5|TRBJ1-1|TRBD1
CASSFRTGLNTEAFF
TGTGCCAGCAGCTTTAGGACAGGTTTGAACACTGAAGCTTTCTTT